Here is one TCR beta chain with its context. Primed by a sample-barcoded 5' primer and a J-beta primer mix, a second PCR proceeded for about 6 to 11 cycles. A tag from a template-switch adaptor with 12 random nucleotides marked each cDNA molecule. TCRdb recomputed calls from the 5' RACE reads with MiXCR, one row per CDR3 protein. The sample shows 580,000 or so distinct CDR3 sequences, less than 60% of them seen only once. Germline-derived CDR1 and CDR2 are DFQATT and SNEGSKA (reference sequence). V was clipped by 5 bases and J by 2 bases; unmatched bases: 3. CDR3 length: 13 amino acids. This record belongs to a study of blood T cells in healthy people across ages. Background on the study: Template switching picked up about one barcoded beta molecule for each two T cells.

The sample comprised blood. V gene TRBV20-1 combines with J gene TRBJ1-5; 7 positions agree with TRBD1. The sequence came from an elderly man in good health. CDR3 loop: CSAVGQRNQPQHF. The CDR3 coding sequence is TGCAGTGCTGTGGGACAGCGCAATCAGCCCCAGCATTTT.